The TCR beta chain under discussion was sequenced for a study of blood T cell repertoires in COVID-19. The CDR3 sequence is 15 residues long. Trimming at V came to 2 bases and at J to 8 bases, leaving 9 bases not matched to a gene. From germline, CDR1 is SGHVS and CDR2 FQNEAQ. Clones were sequenced by immunoSEQ multiplex PCR, and TCRdb holds only the in-frame ones, with some missing. The sample consists of 200,000 or so clones, roughly four fifths of them appearing once. Study members were between roughly 18 and 89 years old and lived in 25 or so US regions. The sequence was obtained from a man in his forties or fifties who had recovered from COVID-19. The V gene is TRBV7-8, the J gene TRBJ1-2; TRBD1 agrees at 9 bases. The specimen sequenced was PBMCs or T cells enriched from blood (not recorded which). In DNA form, the CDR3 reads TGTGCCAGCAGCTTAAACAGGACAGGGGCGCGAGGCTACACCTTC. It specifies CASSLNRTGARGYTF. The full variable domain, completed using reference TRBV7-8 and TRBJ1-2, is GAGVSQSPRYKVAKRGQDVALRCDPISGHVSLFWYQQALGQGPEFLTYFQNEAQLDKSGLPSDRFFAERPEGSVSTLKIQRTQQEDSAVYLCASSLNRTGARGYTFGSGTRLTVV.